This T cell receptor (beta chain) was found in a study of radiation and T cells in renal cell carcinoma. Specified time point: blood 4 weeks post-SBRT, at nephrectomy. Sample treatment: 15 Gy SBRT to primary tumor, nephrectomy 4 weeks later. Profiled with immunoSEQ multiplex PCR; TCRdb holds only in-frame clones, not every one. The sample comprises around 170,000 clones, 88% of which are singletons, and 11% rests with the top ten. CDR1 and CDR2 (germline): MNHNY, SVGAGI (reference sequence). V gave up 4 bases and J gave up 6 bases; unmatched junction bases: 4. This CDR3 comprises 14 residues. V gene TRBV6-6 combines with J gene TRBJ1-5, with 9 bases lining up with TRBD1. The TCR comes from a woman in her 50s with renal cell carcinoma. The sample here was blood, taken from a patient whose treatment included radiotherapy and nephrectomy. CDR3 amino acids: CASSSGQGGQPQHF. DNA for the CDR3: TGTGCCAGCAGTTCGGGACAGGGCGGTCAGCCCCAGCATTTT.